This is a list of T cell receptor beta chains from one sample in a study of blood T cells in healthy people across ages. TCRdb used MiXCR to reprocess the 5' RACE reads, holding one entry per CDR3 protein. The sample has hundreds of thousands of distinct CDR3 sequences; approximately 52% are singletons. The specimen was blood. These receptors came from a man aged 60 to 69 in good health. CDR3s include the opening cysteine and the closing phenylalanine or tryptophan. A D gene is named only where the DNA matches it firmly. Size is omitted from some rows. Given values are once, few, many or a class for expanded clones.

D	V	size	J	DNA	CDR3
NA	TRBV7-9	NA	TRBJ2-7	TGTGCCAGCAGCTTGGGGGGTAGCGGAACCTACGAGCAGTACTTC	CASSLGGSGTYEQYF
NA	TRBV12-5	few	TRBJ2-7	TGTGCTAGTGGCCTAGGGACTTCAAGATACGAGCAGTACTTC	CASGLGTSRYEQYF
NA	TRBV14	once	TRBJ1-6	TGTGCCAGCAGTTCCGTTAGGAATTCACTCCTCCACTTT	CASSSVRNSLLHF
NA	TRBV10-3	NA	TRBJ2-1	TGTGCCATCAGTGTCGGACGGGAAAATGAGCAGTTCTTC	CAISVGRENEQFF
TRBD2	TRBV28	NA	TRBJ2-7	TGCGCCAGCAGTTTGTTGTTAGCGGGGGGCTACGAGCAGTACTTC	CASSLLLAGGYEQYF
NA	TRBV20-1	NA	TRBJ1-2	TGCAGTGCTAGAAGGGACCTAGGGCCTGGCGGGGGCTACACCTTC	CSARRDLGPGGGYTF
TRBD1	TRBV7-8	NA	TRBJ2-7	TGTGCCAGCAGACTTGGACAGGGGATTCTCGGGCAGTACTTC	CASRLGQGILGQYF
NA	TRBV3-1	once	TRBJ1-2	TGTGCCAGCAGCCCTGAGGGCCATGGCTACACCTTC	CASSPEGHGYTF
TRBD1	TRBV12-3/TRBV12-4	NA	TRBJ2-2	TGTGCCAGCAGTTCATACCCCACAGGGGGCCCACCCGGGGAGCTGTTTTTT	CASSSYPTGGPPGELFF
TRBD1	TRBV30	NA	TRBJ1-4	TGTGCCTGGAGTCCTGACAGGGCGTCTGAAGTGACTAATGAAAAACTGTTTTTT	CAWSPDRASEVTNEKLFF
NA	TRBV20-1	many	TRBJ2-1	TGCAGTGCTAGAGCGGCCGGGCTACGTAATGAGCAGTTCTTC	CSARAAGLRNEQFF
NA	TRBV9	NA	TRBJ2-5	TGTGCCAGCAGGGGAGCTTCAGAGACCCAGTACTTC	CASRGASETQYF
NA	TRBV4-2	NA	TRBJ2-4	TGTGCCAGCAGCCAAGAGGGAACCAAAAACATTCAGTACTTC	CASSQEGTKNIQYF
NA	TRBV25-1	NA	TRBJ2-3	TGTGCCAGCAGTAGGTTCCACGGCGCAGATACGCAGTATTTT	CASSRFHGADTQYF
NA	TRBV4-3	NA	TRBJ2-1	TGCGCCAGCAGCCAAGAGGAGGGCGCCTACAATGAGCAGTTCTTC	CASSQEEGAYNEQFF
NA	TRBV9	many	TRBJ1-1	TGTGCCAGCAGCGTAGTATCAGGCGGAACCGAAGCTTTCTTT	CASSVVSGGTEAFF
NA	TRBV27	NA	TRBJ2-1	TGTGCCAGCAGTTTAAGGAACCCCTCCGAGCAGTTCTTC	CASSLRNPSEQFF
NA	TRBV2	NA	TRBJ2-2	TGTGCCAGCAGAGAATTGGTAGGGCGGCCCACCGGGGAGCTGTTTTTT	CASRELVGRPTGELFF
TRBD2	TRBV6-2/TRBV6-3	few	TRBJ2-1	TGTGCCAGCAGGGCGACTAGCGGGAGCTACAATGAGCAGTTCTTC	CASRATSGSYNEQFF
NA	TRBV7-8	many	TRBJ2-6	TGTGCCAGCAGCTTAGATCTCTCTGGGGCCAACGTCCTGACTTTC	CASSLDLSGANVLTF
TRBD2	TRBV7-2	NA	TRBJ2-7	TGTGCCAGCAGCTTAGTCGGCGGACTAGCGAGCTCCTACAATGAGCAGTACTTC	CASSLVGGLASSYNEQYF
NA	TRBV3-1	few	TRBJ2-7	TGTGCCAGCAGCCAAGAGCACGGCTCCTACGAGCAGTACTTC	CASSQEHGSYEQYF
NA	TRBV5-6	NA	TRBJ2-7	TGTGCCAGCAGCTTGGAGCGGACTGGGATCGAGCAGTACTTC	CASSLERTGIEQYF
TRBD2	TRBV6-2/TRBV6-3	NA	TRBJ2-5	TGTGCCAGCAGACCCGGGACTAGCCCTCAAGAGACCCAGTACTTC	CASRPGTSPQETQYF
TRBD1	TRBV7-2	NA	TRBJ1-6	TGTGCCAGCAGCCGCCGGGACAGGGGGACCCTCTATAATTCACCCCTCCACTTT	CASSRRDRGTLYNSPLHF
TRBD1	TRBV28	NA	TRBJ2-5	TGTGCCAGCAGTCCAGGGACAGCTAGAGAACAGTACTTC	CASSPGTAREQYF
NA	TRBV5-1	NA	TRBJ2-7	TGCGCCAGCAGCTACCAGGCAGGGGTAAACTACGAGCAGTACTTC	CASSYQAGVNYEQYF